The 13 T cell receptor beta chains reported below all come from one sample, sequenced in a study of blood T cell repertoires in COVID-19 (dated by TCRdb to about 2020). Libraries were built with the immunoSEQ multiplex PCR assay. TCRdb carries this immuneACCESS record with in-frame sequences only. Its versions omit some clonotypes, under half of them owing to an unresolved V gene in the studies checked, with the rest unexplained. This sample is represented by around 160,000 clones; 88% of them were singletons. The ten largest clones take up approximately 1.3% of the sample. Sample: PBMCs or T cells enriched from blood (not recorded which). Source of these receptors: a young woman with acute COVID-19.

The CDR3 DNA is TGCGCCAGCAGCAAAGGACTCCGACGAGAACTCTACGAGCAGTACTTC. Amino acids: CASSKGLRRELYEQYF. The chain links TRBV5-1 to TRBJ2-7, with D possibly matching TRBD2 (5 bases). This CDR3 has 16 residues. Looked up from germline, CDR1 is SGHRS and CDR2 is YFSETQ. V was clipped by 4 bases and J by 3 bases, with 20 bases between them.

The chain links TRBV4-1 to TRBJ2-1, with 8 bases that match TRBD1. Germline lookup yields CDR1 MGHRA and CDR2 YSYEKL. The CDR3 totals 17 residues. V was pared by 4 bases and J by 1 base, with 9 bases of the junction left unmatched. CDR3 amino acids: CASSRGPGGESYNEQFF. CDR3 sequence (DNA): TGCGCCAGCAGCCGGGGTCCAGGGGGCGAGTCCTACAATGAGCAGTTCTTC.

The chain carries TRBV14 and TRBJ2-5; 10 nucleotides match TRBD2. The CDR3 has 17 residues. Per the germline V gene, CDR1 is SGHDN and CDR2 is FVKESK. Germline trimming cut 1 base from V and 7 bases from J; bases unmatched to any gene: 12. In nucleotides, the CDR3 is TGTGCCAGCAGCCAAGGTTTGGCTAGCGGGAGTTCTGGGACCCAGTACTTC. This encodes CASSQGLASGSSGTQYF.

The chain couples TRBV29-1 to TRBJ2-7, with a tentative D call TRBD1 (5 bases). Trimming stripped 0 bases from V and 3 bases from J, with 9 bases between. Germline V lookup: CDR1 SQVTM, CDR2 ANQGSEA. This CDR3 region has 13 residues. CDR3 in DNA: TGCAGCGTTGAAGATACCCAGGGCTACGAGCAGTACTTC. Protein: CSVEDTQGYEQYF.

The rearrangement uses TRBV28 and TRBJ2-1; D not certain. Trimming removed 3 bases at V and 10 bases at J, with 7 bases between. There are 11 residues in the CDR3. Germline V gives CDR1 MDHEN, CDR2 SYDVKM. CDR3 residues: CASSFYLEQFF. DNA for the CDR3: TGTGCCAGCAGTTTTTATCTGGAGCAGTTCTTC.

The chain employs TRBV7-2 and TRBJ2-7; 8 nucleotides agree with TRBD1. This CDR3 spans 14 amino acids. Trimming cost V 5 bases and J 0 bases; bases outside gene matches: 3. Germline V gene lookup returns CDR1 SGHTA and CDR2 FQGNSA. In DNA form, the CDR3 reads TGTGCCAGCAGCCGGACAGGGAGCTCCTACGAGCAGTACTTC. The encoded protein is CASSRTGSSYEQYF. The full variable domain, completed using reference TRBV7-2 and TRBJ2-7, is GAGVSQSPSNKVTEKGKDVELRCDPISGHTALYWYRQSLGQGLEFLIYFQGNSAPDKSGLPSDRFSAERTGGSVSTLTIQRTQQEDSAVYLCASSRTGSSYEQYFGPGTRLTVT.

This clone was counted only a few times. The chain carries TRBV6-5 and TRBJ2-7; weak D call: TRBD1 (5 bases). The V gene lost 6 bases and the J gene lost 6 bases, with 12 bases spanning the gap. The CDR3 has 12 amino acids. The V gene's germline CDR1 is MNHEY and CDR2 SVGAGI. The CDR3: CASRMTAPEQYF. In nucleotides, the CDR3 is TGTGCCAGCAGGATGACAGCACCCGAGCAGTACTTC.

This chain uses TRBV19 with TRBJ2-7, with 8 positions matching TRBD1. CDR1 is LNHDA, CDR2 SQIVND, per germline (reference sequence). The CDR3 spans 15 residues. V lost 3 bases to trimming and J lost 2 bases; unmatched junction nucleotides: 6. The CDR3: CASSMDRDFAYEQYF. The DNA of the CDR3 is TGTGCCAGTAGTATGGACAGGGATTTCGCCTACGAGCAGTACTTC.

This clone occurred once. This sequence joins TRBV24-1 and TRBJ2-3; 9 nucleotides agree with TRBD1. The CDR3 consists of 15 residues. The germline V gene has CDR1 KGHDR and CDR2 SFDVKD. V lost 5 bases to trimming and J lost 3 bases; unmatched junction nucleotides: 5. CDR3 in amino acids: CATSGGQGRTDTQYF. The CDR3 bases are TGTGCCACCAGTGGCGGACAGGGGAGAACAGATACGCAGTATTTT.

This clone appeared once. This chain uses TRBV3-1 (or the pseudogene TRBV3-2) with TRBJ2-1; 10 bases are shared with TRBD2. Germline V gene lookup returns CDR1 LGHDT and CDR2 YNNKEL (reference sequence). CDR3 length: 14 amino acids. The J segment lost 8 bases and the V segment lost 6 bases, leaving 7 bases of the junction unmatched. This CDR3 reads CASSPSGSRYEQFF. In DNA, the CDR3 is TGTGCCAGCAGTCCTAGCGGGAGTAGGTATGAGCAGTTCTTC.

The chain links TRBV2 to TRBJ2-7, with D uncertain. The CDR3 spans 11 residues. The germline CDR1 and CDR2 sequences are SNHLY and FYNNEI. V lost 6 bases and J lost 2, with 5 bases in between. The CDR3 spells CASRSAYEQYF. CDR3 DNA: TGTGCCAGCAGATCCGCCTACGAGCAGTACTTC. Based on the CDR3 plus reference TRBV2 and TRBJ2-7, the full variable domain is EPEVTQTPSHQVTQMGQEVILRCVPISNHLYFYWYRQILGQKVEFLVSFYNNEISEKSEIFDDQFSVERPDGSNFTLKIRSTKLEDSAMYFCASRSAYEQYFGPGTRLTVT.

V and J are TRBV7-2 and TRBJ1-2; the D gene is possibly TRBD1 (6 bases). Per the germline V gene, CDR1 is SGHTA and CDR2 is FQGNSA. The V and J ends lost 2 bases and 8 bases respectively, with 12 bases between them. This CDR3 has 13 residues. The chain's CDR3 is CASSLTGLGGYTF. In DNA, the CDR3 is TGTGCCAGCAGCTTAACAGGGCTCGGCGGCTACACCTTC.

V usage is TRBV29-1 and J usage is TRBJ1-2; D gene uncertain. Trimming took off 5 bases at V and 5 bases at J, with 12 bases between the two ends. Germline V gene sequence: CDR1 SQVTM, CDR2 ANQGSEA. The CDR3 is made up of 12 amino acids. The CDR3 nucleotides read TGCAGCGTTCGCAAACTAGGGTATGGCTACACCTTC. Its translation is CSVRKLGYGYTF.